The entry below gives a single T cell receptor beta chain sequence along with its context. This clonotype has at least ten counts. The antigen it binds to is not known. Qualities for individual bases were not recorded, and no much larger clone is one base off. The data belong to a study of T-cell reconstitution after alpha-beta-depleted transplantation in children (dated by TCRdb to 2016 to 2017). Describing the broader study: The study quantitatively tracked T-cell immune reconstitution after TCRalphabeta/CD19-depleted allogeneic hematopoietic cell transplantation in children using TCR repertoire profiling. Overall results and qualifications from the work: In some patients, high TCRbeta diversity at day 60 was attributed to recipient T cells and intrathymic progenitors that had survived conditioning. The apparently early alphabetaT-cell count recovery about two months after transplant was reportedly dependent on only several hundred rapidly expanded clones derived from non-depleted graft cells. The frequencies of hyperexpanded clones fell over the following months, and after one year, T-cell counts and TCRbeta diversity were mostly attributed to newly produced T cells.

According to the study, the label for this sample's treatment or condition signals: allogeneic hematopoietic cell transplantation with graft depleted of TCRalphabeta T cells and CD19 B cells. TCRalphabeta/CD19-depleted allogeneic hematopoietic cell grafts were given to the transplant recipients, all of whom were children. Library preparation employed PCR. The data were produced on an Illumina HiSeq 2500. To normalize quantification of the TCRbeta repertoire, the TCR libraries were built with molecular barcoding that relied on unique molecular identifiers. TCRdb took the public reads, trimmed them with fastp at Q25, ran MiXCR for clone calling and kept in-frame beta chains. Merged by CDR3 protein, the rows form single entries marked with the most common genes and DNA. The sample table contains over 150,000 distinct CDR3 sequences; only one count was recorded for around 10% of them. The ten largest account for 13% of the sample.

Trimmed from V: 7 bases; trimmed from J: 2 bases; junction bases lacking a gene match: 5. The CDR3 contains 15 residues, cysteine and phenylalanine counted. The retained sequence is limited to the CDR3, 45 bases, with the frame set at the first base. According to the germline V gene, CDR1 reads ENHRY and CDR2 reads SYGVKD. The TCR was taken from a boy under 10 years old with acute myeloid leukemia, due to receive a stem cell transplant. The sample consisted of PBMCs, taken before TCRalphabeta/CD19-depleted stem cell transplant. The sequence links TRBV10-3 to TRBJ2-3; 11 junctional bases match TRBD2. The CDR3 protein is CAIKASGGLTDTQYF. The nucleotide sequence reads TGTGCCATCAAGGCTAGCGGGGGGCTCACAGATACGCAGTATTTT.